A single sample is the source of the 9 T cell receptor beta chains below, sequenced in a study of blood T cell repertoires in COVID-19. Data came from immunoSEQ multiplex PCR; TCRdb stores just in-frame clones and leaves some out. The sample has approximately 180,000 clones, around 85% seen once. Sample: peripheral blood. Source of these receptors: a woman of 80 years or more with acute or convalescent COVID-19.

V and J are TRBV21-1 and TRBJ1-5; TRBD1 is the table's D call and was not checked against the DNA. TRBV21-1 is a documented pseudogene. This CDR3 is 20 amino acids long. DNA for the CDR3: TGTGCCAGCAGCACCCCCGACAGGATGGGGGCGTTTAGGGGCAATCAGCCCCAGCATTTT. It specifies CASSTPDRMGAFRGNQPQHF.

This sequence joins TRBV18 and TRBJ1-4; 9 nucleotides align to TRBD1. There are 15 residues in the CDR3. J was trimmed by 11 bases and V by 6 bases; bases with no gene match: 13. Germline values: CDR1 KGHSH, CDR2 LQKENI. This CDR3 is CASSTGGTGTIKLFF. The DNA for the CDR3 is TGTGCCAGCTCCACTGGAGGGACAGGGACAATTAAACTGTTTTTT.

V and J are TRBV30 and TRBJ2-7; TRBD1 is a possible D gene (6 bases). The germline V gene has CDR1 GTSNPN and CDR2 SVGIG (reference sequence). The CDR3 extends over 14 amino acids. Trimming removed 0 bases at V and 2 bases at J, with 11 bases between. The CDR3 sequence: CAWSVGRGAYEQYF. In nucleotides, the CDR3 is TGTGCCTGGAGTGTGGGCAGGGGAGCCTACGAGCAGTACTTC.

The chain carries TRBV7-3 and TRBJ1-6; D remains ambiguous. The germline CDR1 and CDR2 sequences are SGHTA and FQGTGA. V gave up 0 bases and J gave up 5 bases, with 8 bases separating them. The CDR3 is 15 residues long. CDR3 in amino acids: CASSLTAAHNSPLHF. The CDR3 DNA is TGTGCCAGCAGCTTAACTGCGGCTCATAATTCACCCCTCCACTTT.

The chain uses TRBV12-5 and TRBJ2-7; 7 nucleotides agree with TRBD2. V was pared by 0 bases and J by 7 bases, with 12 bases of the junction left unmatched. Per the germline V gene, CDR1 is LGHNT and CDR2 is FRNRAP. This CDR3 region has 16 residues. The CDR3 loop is CASGLVRAGVTGEQYF. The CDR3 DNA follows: TGTGCTAGTGGTTTGGTACGGGCGGGAGTAACTGGGGAGCAGTACTTC.

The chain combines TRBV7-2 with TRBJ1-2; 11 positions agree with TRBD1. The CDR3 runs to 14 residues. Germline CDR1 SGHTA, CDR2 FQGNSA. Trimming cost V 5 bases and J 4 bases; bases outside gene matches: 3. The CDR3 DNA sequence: TGTGCCAGCAGCGCGGGGACAGGGGGCTATGGCTACACCTTC. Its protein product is CASSAGTGGYGYTF.

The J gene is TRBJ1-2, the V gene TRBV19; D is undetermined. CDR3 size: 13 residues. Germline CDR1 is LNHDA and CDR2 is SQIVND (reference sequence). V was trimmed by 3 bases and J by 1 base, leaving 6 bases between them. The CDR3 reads CASSIGVNYGYTF. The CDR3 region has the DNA TGTGCCAGTAGTATCGGGGTTAACTATGGCTACACCTTC.

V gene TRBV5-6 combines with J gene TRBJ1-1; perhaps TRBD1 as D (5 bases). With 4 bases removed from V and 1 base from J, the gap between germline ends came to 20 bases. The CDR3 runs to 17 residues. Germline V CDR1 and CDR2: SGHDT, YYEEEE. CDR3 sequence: CASSPGVWGRRNTEAFF. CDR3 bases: TGTGCCAGCAGCCCGGGGGTCTGGGGCAGAAGGAACACTGAAGCTTTCTTT.

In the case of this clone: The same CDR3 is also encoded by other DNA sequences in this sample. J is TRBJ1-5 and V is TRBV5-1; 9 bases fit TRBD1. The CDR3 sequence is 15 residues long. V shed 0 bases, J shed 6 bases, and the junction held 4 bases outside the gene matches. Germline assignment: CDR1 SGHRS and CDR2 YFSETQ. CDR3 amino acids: CASSLEGQGSQPQHF. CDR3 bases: TGCGCCAGCAGCTTGGAAGGACAGGGGTCTCAGCCCCAGCATTTT.